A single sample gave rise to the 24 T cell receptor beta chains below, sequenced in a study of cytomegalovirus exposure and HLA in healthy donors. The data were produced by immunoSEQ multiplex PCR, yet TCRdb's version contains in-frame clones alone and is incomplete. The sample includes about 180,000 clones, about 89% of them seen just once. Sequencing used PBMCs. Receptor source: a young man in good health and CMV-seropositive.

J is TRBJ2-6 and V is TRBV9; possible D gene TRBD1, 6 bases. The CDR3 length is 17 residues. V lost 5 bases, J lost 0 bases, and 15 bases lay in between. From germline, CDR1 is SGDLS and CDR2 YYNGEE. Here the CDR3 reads CASRDTGSSSGANVLTF. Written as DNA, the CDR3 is TGTGCCAGCAGAGATACAGGGTCTAGCTCTGGGGCCAACGTCCTGACTTTC.

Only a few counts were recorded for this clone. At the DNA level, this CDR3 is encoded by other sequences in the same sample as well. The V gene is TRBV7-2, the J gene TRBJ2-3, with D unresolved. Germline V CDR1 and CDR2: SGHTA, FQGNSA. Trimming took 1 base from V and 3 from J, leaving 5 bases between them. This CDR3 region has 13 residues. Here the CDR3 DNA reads TGTGCCAGCAGCTTAGGCAGGACAGATACGCAGTATTTT. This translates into CASSLGRTDTQYF.

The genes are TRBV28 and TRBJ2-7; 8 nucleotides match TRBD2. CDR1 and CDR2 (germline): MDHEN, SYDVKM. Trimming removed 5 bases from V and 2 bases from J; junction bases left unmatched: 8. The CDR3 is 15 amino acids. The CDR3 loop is CASSPRLREAYEQYF. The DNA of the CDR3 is TGTGCCAGCAGTCCCCGATTGCGGGAGGCCTACGAGCAGTACTTC.

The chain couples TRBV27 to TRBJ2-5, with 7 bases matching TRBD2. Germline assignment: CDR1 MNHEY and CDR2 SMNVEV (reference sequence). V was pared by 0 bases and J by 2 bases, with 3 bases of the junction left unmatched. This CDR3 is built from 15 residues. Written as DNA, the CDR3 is TGTGCCAGCAGTTTATCCGCCGGGGGGCAAGAGACCCAGTACTTC. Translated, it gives CASSLSAGGQETQYF.

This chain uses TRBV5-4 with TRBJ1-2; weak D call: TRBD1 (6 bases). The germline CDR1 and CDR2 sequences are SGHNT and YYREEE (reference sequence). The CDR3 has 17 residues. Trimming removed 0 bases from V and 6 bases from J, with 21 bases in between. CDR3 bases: TGTGCCAGCAGCTTGGCCCTAACTACACATACAGGGAATGGCTACACCTTC. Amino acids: CASSLALTTHTGNGYTF.

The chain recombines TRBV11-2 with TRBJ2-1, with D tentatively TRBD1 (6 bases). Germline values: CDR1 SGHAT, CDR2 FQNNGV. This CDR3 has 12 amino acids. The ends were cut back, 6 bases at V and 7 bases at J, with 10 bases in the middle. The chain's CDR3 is CASSQGLNEQFF. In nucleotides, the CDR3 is TGTGCCAGCAGTCAGGGGCTTAATGAGCAGTTCTTC.

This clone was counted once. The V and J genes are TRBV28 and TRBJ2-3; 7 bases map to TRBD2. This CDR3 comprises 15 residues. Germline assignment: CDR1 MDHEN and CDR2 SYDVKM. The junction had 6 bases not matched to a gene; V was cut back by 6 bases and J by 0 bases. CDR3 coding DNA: TGTGCCAGCAGCCGGGACTACCGAAGCACAGATACGCAGTATTTT. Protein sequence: CASSRDYRSTDTQYF.

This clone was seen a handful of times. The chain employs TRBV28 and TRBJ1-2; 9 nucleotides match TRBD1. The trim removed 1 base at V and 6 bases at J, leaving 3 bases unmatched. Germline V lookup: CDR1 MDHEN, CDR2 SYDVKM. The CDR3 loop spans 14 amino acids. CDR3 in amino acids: CASSLYRGRDGYTF. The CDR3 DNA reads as TGTGCCAGCAGTTTATACAGGGGGCGGGATGGCTACACCTTC.

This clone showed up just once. The CDR3 DNA follows: TGTGCCAGCAGCAGGGGAACAGATACGCAGTATTTT. Amino acids: CASSRGTDTQYF. V usage is TRBV25-1 and J usage is TRBJ2-3; perhaps TRBD1 as D (6 bases). Trimming stripped 6 bases from V and 3 bases from J, with 7 bases between. Germline CDR1 reads MGHDK; CDR2 reads SYGVNS. The CDR3 length is 12 residues.

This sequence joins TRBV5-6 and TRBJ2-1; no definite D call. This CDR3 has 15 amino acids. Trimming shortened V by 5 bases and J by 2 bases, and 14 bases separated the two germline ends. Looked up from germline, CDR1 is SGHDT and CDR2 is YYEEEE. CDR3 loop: CASRFSARTYNEQFF. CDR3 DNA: TGTGCCAGCAGGTTCTCGGCTAGGACCTACAATGAGCAGTTCTTC.

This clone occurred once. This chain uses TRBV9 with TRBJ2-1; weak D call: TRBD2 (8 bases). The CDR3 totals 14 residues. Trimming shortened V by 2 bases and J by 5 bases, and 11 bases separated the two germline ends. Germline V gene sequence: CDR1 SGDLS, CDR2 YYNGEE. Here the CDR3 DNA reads TGTGCCAGCAGCGTTAGCGGGACAGACAATGAGCAGTTCTTC. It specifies CASSVSGTDNEQFF.

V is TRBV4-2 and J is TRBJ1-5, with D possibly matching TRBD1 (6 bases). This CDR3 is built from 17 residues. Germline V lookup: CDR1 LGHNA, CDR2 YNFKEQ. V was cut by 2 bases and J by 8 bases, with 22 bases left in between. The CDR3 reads CASSQTNAGETGKPQHF. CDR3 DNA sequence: TGTGCCAGCAGCCAAACGAATGCAGGGGAGACGGGGAAGCCCCAGCATTTT.

CDR3: CASSDPTGGWDGYTF. For the CDR3, the DNA is TGTGCCAGCAGCGACCCCACAGGGGGCTGGGATGGCTACACCTTC. The J gene is TRBJ1-2, the V gene TRBV5-8, with TRBD1 identical over 9 bases. Trimming removed 4 bases from V and 6 bases from J; junction bases left unmatched: 10. This CDR3 has 15 residues. Germline CDR1 and CDR2: SGHTS and YDEGEE.

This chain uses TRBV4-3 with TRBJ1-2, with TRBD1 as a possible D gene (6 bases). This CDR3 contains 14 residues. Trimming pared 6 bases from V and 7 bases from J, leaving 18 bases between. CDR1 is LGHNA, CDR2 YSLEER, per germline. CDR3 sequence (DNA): TGCGCCAGCAGGACGTCTCTAGGGGGGGCTGGCTACACCTTC. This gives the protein CASRTSLGGAGYTF.

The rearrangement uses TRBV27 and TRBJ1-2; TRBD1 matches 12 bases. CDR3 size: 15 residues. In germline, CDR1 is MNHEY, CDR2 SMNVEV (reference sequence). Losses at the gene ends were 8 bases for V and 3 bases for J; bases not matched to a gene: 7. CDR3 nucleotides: TGTGCCAGCGGGGGACAGGGGGCGACCGACTATGGCTACACCTTC. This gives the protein CASGGQGATDYGYTF.

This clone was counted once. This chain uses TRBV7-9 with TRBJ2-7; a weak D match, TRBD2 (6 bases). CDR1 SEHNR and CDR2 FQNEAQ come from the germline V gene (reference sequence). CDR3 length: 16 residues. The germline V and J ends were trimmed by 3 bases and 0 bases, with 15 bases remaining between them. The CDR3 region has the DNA TGTGCCAGCAGCTTTCTCAGTGGGGGGAGCTCCTACGAGCAGTACTTC. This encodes CASSFLSGGSSYEQYF.

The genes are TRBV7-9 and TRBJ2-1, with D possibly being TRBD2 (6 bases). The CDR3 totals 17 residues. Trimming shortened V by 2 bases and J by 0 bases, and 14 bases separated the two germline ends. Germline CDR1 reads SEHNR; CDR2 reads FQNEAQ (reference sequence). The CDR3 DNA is TGTGCCAGCAGCTTACAGGGCGGGACCGTCTCCTACAATGAGCAGTTCTTC. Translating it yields CASSLQGGTVSYNEQFF. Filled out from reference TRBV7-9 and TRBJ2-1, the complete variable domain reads DTGVSQNPRHKITKRGQNVTFRCDPISEHNRLYWYRQTLGQGPEFLTYFQNEAQLEKSRLLSDRFSAERPKGSFSTLEIQRTEQGDSAMYLCASSLQGGTVSYNEQFFGPGTRLTVL.

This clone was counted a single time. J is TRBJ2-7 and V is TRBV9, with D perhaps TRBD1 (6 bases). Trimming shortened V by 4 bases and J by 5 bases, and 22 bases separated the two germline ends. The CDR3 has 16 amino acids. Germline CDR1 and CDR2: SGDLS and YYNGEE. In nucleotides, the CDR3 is TGTGCCAGCAGCCCCCGGGCCGGGACAAACGCCCACGAGCAGTACTTC. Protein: CASSPRAGTNAHEQYF.

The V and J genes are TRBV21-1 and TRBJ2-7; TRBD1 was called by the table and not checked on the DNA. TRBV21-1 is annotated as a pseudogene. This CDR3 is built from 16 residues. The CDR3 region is CASRPATGQISYEQYF. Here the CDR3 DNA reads TGTGCCAGCAGGCCGGCGACAGGCCAAATTTCCTACGAGCAGTACTTC.

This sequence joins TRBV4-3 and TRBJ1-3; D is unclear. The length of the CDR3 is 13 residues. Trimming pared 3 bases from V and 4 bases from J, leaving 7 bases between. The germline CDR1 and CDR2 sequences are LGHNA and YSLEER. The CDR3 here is CASSHGRGNTIYF. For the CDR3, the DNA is TGCGCCAGCAGCCACGGCAGGGGAAACACCATATATTTT.

The CDR3 coding sequence is TGTGCCAGCAGACATGGACTAGCCCTAGGTTCCTACAATGAGCAGTTCTTC. This encodes CASRHGLALGSYNEQFF. The chain recombines TRBV28 with TRBJ2-1, with 8 bases matching TRBD2. CDR3 length: 17 residues. V trimming: 6 bases; J trimming: 1 base; junction bases outside the gene matches: 11. Looked up from germline, CDR1 is MDHEN and CDR2 is SYDVKM.

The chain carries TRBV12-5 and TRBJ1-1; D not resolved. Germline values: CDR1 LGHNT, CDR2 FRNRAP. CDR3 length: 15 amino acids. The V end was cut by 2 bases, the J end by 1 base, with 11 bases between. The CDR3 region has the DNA TGTGCTAGTGGTTTGCCCTATGACAAGAACACTGAAGCTTTCTTT. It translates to CASGLPYDKNTEAFF.

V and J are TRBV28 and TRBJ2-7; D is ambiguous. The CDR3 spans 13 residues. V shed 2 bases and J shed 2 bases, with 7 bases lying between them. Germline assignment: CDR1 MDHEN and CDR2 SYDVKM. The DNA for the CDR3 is TGTGCCAGCAGTTTAATACAGACCTACGAGCAGTACTTC. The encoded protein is CASSLIQTYEQYF. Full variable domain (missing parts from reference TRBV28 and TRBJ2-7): DVKVTQSSRYLVKRTGEKVFLECVQDMDHENMFWYRQDPGLGLRLIYFSYDVKMKEKGDIPEGYSVSREKKERFSLILESASTNQTSMYLCASSLIQTYEQYFGPGTRLTVT.

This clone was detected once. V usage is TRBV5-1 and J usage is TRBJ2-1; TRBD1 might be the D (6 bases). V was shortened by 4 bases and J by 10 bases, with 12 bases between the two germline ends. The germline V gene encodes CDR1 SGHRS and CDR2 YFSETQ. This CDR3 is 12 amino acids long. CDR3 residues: CASSDRSHEQFF. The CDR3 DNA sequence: TGCGCCAGCAGCGACAGGTCTCACGAGCAGTTCTTC.